The clone carrying this T cell receptor (beta chain) showed up just a few times. Germline CDR1 reads SGHDT; CDR2 reads YYEEEE. The V gene lost 4 bases and the J gene lost 4 bases, with 11 bases spanning the gap. The CDR3 is 13 amino acids. This entry comes from a study of T cells after yellow fever vaccination. TCRdb reprocessed the 5' RACE reads via MiXCR and lists one record per CDR3 protein. The data hold approximately 150,000 distinct CDR3 sequences, with roughly 8.2% observed a single time. This material consisted of CD4+ T cells sorted from PBMCs, taken 5 days after the yellow fever booster vaccination. The sequence was collected from a young man who received the YFV17D yellow fever vaccine. V usage is TRBV5-6 and J usage is TRBJ2-5, with D possibly being TRBD1 (5 bases). CDR3 protein: CASSPVQGETQYF. The CDR3 DNA sequence: TGTGCCAGCAGCCCGGTCCAGGGAGAGACCCAGTACTTC.